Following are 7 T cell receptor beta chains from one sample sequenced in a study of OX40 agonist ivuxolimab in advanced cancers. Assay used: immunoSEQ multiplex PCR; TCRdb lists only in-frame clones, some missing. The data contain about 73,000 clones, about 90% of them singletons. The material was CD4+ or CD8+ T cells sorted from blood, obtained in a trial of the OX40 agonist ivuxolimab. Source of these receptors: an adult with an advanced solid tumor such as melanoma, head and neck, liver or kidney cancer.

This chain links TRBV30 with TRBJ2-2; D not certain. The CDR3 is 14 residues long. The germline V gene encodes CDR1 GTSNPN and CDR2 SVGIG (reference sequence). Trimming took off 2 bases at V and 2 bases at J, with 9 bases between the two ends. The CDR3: CAWSHRHNTGELFF. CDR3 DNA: TGTGCCTGGAGTCATCGGCATAACACCGGGGAGCTGTTTTTT.

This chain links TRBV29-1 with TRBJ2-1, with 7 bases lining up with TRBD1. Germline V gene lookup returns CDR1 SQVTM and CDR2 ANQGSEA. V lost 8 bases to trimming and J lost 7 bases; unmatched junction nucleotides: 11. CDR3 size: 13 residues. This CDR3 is CSPRRRGPNEQFF. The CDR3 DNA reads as TGCAGCCCCCGAAGAAGGGGGCCGAATGAGCAGTTCTTC.

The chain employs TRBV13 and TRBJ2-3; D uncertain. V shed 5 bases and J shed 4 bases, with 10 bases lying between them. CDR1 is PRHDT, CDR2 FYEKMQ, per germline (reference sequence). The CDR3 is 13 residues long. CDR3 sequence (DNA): TGTGCCAGCAGCCTAGTGTCGGCAGATACGCAGTATTTT. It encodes CASSLVSADTQYF.

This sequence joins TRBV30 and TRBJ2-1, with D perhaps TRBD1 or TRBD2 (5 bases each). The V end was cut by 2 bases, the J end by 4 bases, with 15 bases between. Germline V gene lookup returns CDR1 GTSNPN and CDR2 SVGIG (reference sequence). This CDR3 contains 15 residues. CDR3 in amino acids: CAWSLGDALYNEQFF. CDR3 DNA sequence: TGTGCCTGGAGTTTGGGGGACGCCTTATACAATGAGCAGTTCTTC.

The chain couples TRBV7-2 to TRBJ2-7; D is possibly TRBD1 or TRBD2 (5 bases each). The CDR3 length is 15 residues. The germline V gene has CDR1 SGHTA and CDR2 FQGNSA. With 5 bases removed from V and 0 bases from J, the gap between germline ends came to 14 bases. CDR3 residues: CASSLSWDASYEQYF. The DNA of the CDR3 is TGTGCCAGCAGCCTATCTTGGGACGCCTCCTACGAGCAGTACTTC.

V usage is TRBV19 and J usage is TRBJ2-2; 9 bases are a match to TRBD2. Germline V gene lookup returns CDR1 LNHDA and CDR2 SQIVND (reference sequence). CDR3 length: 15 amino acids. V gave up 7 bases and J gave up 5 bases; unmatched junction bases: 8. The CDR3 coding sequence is TGTGCCAGTACATTAGCGGGGGTTGGGACCGGGGAGCTGTTTTTT. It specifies CASTLAGVGTGELFF.

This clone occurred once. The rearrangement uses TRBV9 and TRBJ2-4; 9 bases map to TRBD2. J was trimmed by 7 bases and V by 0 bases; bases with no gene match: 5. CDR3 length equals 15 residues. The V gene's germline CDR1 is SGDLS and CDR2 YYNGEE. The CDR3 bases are TGTGCCAGCAGCGTAGGCGGGGGGGCCGGGAACATTCAGTACTTC. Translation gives CASSVGGGAGNIQYF.